These T cell receptor beta chains were read from a single sample in a study of T cell repertoires in cytomegalovirus infection. TCRdb independently ran MiXCR on the reads; one entry per CDR3 protein. The data show under 350,000 distinct CDR3 sequences, with around 9.5% seen just once and over 3.5% held by the top ten. The sequencing input was PBMCs. Receptors originate from a human donor in good health (CMV status not recorded). Some clones in this sample may be carry-over from other donors' samples. The CDR3 runs from the conserved cysteine through the conserved F or W. A D gene is named only where the DNA matches it firmly. The size of a clone is reported for some rows only, either as once, few or many, or as a class for expanded clones.

V	D	J	size	length	DNA	CDR3
TRBV6-2/TRBV6-3	TRBD2	TRBJ2-7	few	13	TGTGCCAGCAGTACCGGGGGGGTCTACGAGCAGTACTTC	CASSTGGVYEQYF
TRBV3-1	-	TRBJ1-5	-	12	TGTGCCAGCAGCCAGGGAGTTCAGCCCCAGCATTTT	CASSQGVQPQHF
TRBV28	-	TRBJ1-4	many	15	TGTGCCAGCAGTTTGGAGGGTTGGACTAATGAAAAACTGTTTTTT	CASSLEGWTNEKLFF
TRBV7-2	-	TRBJ2-6	many	17	TGTGCCAGCAGCTTAGCAGGGGCTCTCTCTGGGGCCAACGTCCTGACTTTC	CASSLAGALSGANVLTF
TRBV6-2/TRBV6-3	-	TRBJ1-5	-	15	TGTGCCAGCAGGCCGACACAGTATAGCAATCAGCCCCAGCATTTT	CASRPTQYSNQPQHF
TRBV2	-	TRBJ2-5	few	15	TGTGCCAGCAGTGGATGGCAGGGAGGCCAAGAGACCCAGTACTTC	CASSGWQGGQETQYF
TRBV12-3/TRBV12-4	TRBD1	TRBJ1-2	-	12	TGTGCCAGCAGTTTTCTGGGACAGGGCTACACCTTC	CASSFLGQGYTF
TRBV20-1	-	TRBJ1-1	-	16	TGCAGTGCTAGAGGTATCACGGATTTTATGAACACTGAAGCTTTCTTT	CSARGITDFMNTEAFF
TRBV2	-	TRBJ2-7	-	14	TGTGCCAGCAGTGACTACCCCAGCTCCTACGAGCAGTACTTC	CASSDYPSSYEQYF
TRBV11-2	TRBD1	TRBJ2-5	many	14	TGTGCCAGCAGCTCCGGGACAGGGACGGGGAGCCAGTACTTC	CASSSGTGTGSQYF
TRBV12-3/TRBV12-4	-	TRBJ2-5	few	15	TGTGCCAGCAGTCCCCGGGGTGGTGCAGCTGAGACCCAGTACTTC	CASSPRGGAAETQYF
TRBV25-1	-	TRBJ1-5	-	13	TGTGCCAGCAGTGGGAGGATCAATCAGCCCCAGCATTTT	CASSGRINQPQHF
TRBV7-9	-	TRBJ2-2	-	14	TGTGCCAGCAGCCGGCTGAGGAACACCGGGGAGCTGTTTTTT	CASSRLRNTGELFF
TRBV24-1	TRBD2	TRBJ2-1	many	16	TGTGCCACCAGTGATGCGACTAGCGGAAACTACAATGAGCAGTTCTTC	CATSDATSGNYNEQFF
TRBV5-4	-	TRBJ1-1	-	14	TGTGCCAGCAGCTTGATGGGGATGAACACTGAAGCTTTCTTT	CASSLMGMNTEAFF
TRBV2	TRBD1	TRBJ1-2	-	14	TGTGCCAGCAGGGGACAGCCGACCGACTATGGCTACACCTTC	CASRGQPTDYGYTF
TRBV20-1	-	TRBJ2-7	-	11	TGCAGTGCTAGAGATGATTACGAGCAGTACTTC	CSARDDYEQYF
TRBV6-1	TRBD1	TRBJ1-6	few	15	TGTGCCAGCAGTGAAACGGGACAGGCGTATTCACCCCTCCACTTT	CASSETGQAYSPLHF